This T cell receptor (beta chain) is drawn from a study of blood T cell repertoires in COVID-19 (dated by TCRdb to about 2020). A note on the overall study: Samples covering the acute and convalescent phases of COVID-19 were provided by collaborators in the United States, Italy and Spain. Samples came from the ongoing ImmuneRACE study (first 160 participants) plus 1,254 subjects from 6 global collaborators. The material from the prospective study consisted of cDNA or gDNA derived from T cells, B-cell-depleted T cells, or PBMCs. Sample metadata almost always included a de-identified subject ID, COVID-19 status, age in years and sex. A freely available public database, intended as a resource for researchers studying the immune response to SARS-CoV-2, is where the repertoires were released. Subjects who had been exposed to COVID-19, were actively infected with it, or had recovered from it provided the deeply sampled blood TCRbeta repertoires that made up the dataset. HLA class I and class II types, where available, came from metadata supplied by the sample provider rather than from assay-based typing.

With regard to this clone: Its antigen remains undetermined. The sample holds no much larger clone one base away, and base qualities are not on file.

From a lookup of the germline V gene (reference sequence), CDR1 and CDR2 are SEHNR and FQNEAQ. The CDR3 covers 14 residues, taking in both the cysteine and the phenylalanine. CDR3 DNA only is kept here, 42 bases in frame from base 1. Trimming takes 11 bases off V and 4 bases off J; junction bases not matched to a gene: 12. The study at large found these results: The amount of clinical and demographic metadata varied by source and participant and was provided uncurated.

Enrolling through a virtual design, the prospective study's participants ranged in age from about 18 to 100 years and lived across some 22 United States geographic areas. In the prospective study, cohorts were assigned on the basis of participant-reported clinical history obtained from a screening survey and a study questionnaire. Recovered participants in ImmuneRACE Cohort 3 were defined as having two consecutive negative NP/OP PCR tests, clearance from a healthcare professional, or resolution of symptoms. Each participant in the prospective study had whole blood, serum and a nasopharyngeal or oropharyngeal swab collected by mobile phlebotomists. Additional blood draws and questionnaires over an approximately two-month period could optionally be provided by prospective study participants. Before DNA extraction, prospective study blood samples were shipped either frozen or at room temperature.

The immunoSEQ Assay, a bias-controlled multiplex PCR, was used to amplify TCRbeta CDR3 regions from genomic DNA. From the authors' description of their analysis: The number of nucleated cells in each sample was estimated by amplification of reference gene primers within the assay. To quantify the absolute abundance of each unique TCRbeta CDR3 rearrangement, sequence reads were collapsed and filtered. For each sample, productive Simpson clonality was calculated by taking the square root of Simpson's diversity index across productive rearrangements. In TCRdb, the immuneACCESS table is reduced to in-frame sequences with V and J assigned. These tables do not hold every clone; where another copy was compared, an unresolved V gene accounts for under half, and the others remain unexplained. The DNA gave D and trimming, while V, J and clone size come from that table. The sample table holds about 200,000 clones, of which roughly nine tenths were seen once. Around 2% of the sample comes from the top ten.

The rearranged chain carries TRBV7-9 and TRBJ2-5; the junction holds 8 bases that match TRBD2. This TCR came from a woman aged 25 to 39 who had recovered from COVID-19. The sequenced sample consisted of PBMCs or T cells enriched from blood (not recorded which). The CDR3 region has the sequence CAAGGRRNPETQYF. The nucleotide sequence reads TGTGCCGCGGGGGGACGACGAAACCCAGAGACCCAGTACTTC.